This TCR beta chain was sequenced for a study of cytomegalovirus exposure and HLA in healthy donors. Points from the study as a whole: No immune exposure information besides CMV serostatus was available. Further analysis was carried out later, and it showed several of the most significant clusters appearing linked to common viral pathogens. Specificity for CMV antigens was confirmed in vitro for a few of the CMV-associated chains.

Primers: 60 Vbeta forward and 13 Jbeta reverse. This table comes from immunoSEQ multiplex PCR, and its TCRdb copy is limited to in-frame clones, with some not included. Of 140,000 to 150,000 clones in the sample, over 60% were seen once. Germline V lookup: CDR1 MNHNS, CDR2 SASEGT. The CDR3 consists of 15 residues. V was pared by 4 bases and J by 3 bases, with 7 bases of the junction left unmatched. For this clone: Its antigen is not identified.

Donors consisted of healthy bone marrow donors. This chain uses TRBV6-1 with TRBJ2-7; 9 bases are a match to TRBD1. The material sequenced was PBMCs. The sequence was obtained from a man between 40 and 49 years old in good health and CMV-seronegative. The CDR3 region has the DNA TGTGCCAGCAGTGGGGGGACAGGGTGGGGCTACGAGCAGTACTTC. Protein product: CASSGGTGWGYEQYF.